This TCR beta chain was sequenced for a study of graft-versus-host responses after intestinal transplantation. Turning to this clone: Antigen unknown.

V gave up 4 bases and J gave up 8 bases, with 20 bases separating them. Germline V lookup: CDR1 SGHTA, CDR2 FQGTGA. CDR3 length equals 16 residues. Assay: immunoSEQ multiplex PCR; the TCRdb copy retains only in-frame clones and omits some. The profile shows about 90,000 clones, 90% to 95% of them singletons. The sequence was obtained from a human donor who was the organ donor for an intestinal transplant. The material sequenced was unstimulated CD8+ T cells sorted from spleen or lymph node cells, taken before transplant. The chain carries TRBV7-3 and TRBJ2-2; D may be TRBD1 (6 bases). This chain's CDR3 is CASSSHRALAPGELFF. The CDR3 DNA is TGTGCCAGCAGCTCCCACAGGGCATTGGCACCGGGGGAGCTGTTTTTT.